Listed here is a single TCR beta chain. The sample holds one count of this clone. This clone's antigen is unknown. Base qualities were left out, and no much larger clone turns up one base away. The source of the sample is a study of blood T cell repertoires in COVID-19 (dated by TCRdb to the early 2020s). Concerning the study at large: Samples from collaborators originated in the United States, Italy and Spain and spanned both the acute and convalescent phases of COVID-19. Deeply sampled blood TCRbeta repertoires from subjects exposed to, actively infected with, or recovered from COVID-19 were included in the dataset. The repertoires were released in a freely available public database intended as a resource for research on the immune response to SARS-CoV-2. A de-identified subject ID, COVID-19 status, age in years and sex were almost always included in the sample metadata. The samples were drawn from two sources: the first 160 participants of the ongoing ImmuneRACE study, and fewer than 1,500 subjects contributed by 6 global collaborators. Where available, HLA class I and class II types were taken from metadata supplied by the sample provider and were not determined by assay-based typing. The material from the prospective study consisted of cDNA or gDNA derived from T cells, B-cell-depleted T cells, or PBMCs. General conclusions and limits of the study: The quantity of clinical and demographic metadata differed by source and by participant and was supplied without curation.

Compared with germline, V lacks 3 bases and J lacks 7 bases; bases without a gene match: 5. From a lookup of the germline V gene, CDR1 and CDR2 are KGHSH and LQKENI. Counted from cysteine to phenylalanine, this CDR3 has 13 amino acids. The entry retains the CDR3 DNA only, 39 bases that are in frame from base 1. A second Seattle source provided samples from volunteer blood donors who had recovered from COVID-19. Each collaborating institution followed its own protocols to collect whole blood in K2EDTA tubes. For TCRbeta analysis, collaborator samples were shipped as frozen whole blood, as isolated PBMCs, or as DNA extracted from either sample type. TCRbeta CDR3 regions were amplified from genomic DNA using the immunoSEQ Assay, a bias-controlled multiplex PCR. Concerning the study's data processing: The number of nucleated cells in each sample was estimated by amplification of reference gene primers within the assay. To quantify the absolute abundance of each unique TCRbeta CDR3 rearrangement, sequence reads were collapsed and filtered. Productive Simpson clonality was computed per sample as the square root of Simpson's diversity index over productive rearrangements. Imported from immuneACCESS, the table was reduced by TCRdb to in-frame sequences with V and J called. These copies leave out some clones; in studies compared against another copy, an unresolved V gene accounts for under half, and the cause of the remainder is not known. For V, J and clone size, that table is used; D and trimming come from the DNA. For this sample there are about 240,000 clones; about nine tenths appear just once. Around 7.8% of the sample goes to the ten largest clones.

The source of this sequence is a man aged 60-69 years who had recovered from COVID-19. Sequencing was carried out using peripheral blood. The chain joins TRBV18 to TRBJ1-2; 7 central nucleotides agree with TRBD1. The DNA sequence is given as TGTGCCAGCTCACCCGAGGGGGCGAGTGGCTACACCTTC. This gives the protein CASSPEGASGYTF. Extended through the reference TRBV18 and TRBJ1-2 proteins, this CDR3 yields the full variable domain: NAGVMQNPRHLVRRRGQEARLRCSPMKGHSHVYWYRQLPEEGLKFMVYLQKENIIDESGMPKERFSAEFPKEGPSILRIQQVVRGDSAAYFCASSPEGASGYTFGSGTRLTVV.